A single sample gave rise to the 18 T cell receptor beta chains below, sequenced in a study of glioma-infiltrating T cells after dendritic cell vaccination. Time point: after dendritic cell vaccination, including at tumor progression/relapse. The assay was immunoSEQ multiplex PCR, and TCRdb's table has in-frame clones only and misses some. This sample has some 78,000 clones, with around 84% found just once. This material consisted of blood, taken after dendritic cell vaccination. The receptors stem from a human donor with glioblastoma.

The CDR3 sequence is CASSGEGLAGSVGELFF. The CDR3 DNA sequence: TGTGCCAGCAGCGGGGAGGGACTAGCGGGGTCGGTCGGGGAGCTGTTTTTT. The gene calls are TRBV5-4 and TRBJ2-2; TRBD2 matches at 13 bases. The J segment lost 7 bases and the V segment lost 4 bases, leaving 10 bases of the junction unmatched. Germline values: CDR1 SGHNT, CDR2 YYREEE (reference sequence). The CDR3 sequence is 17 residues long.

The J gene is TRBJ1-2, the V gene TRBV6-5, with TRBD1 identical over 9 bases. This CDR3 has 15 amino acids. The trim removed 2 bases at V and 7 bases at J, leaving 8 bases unmatched. CDR1 and CDR2 from the germline V gene are MNHEY and SVGAGI. CDR3 bases: TGTGCCAGCAGTTACGCGACAGGGGGTGGCGGTGGCTACACCTTC. This translates into CASSYATGGGGGYTF.

The chain couples TRBV15 to TRBJ1-1, with D perhaps matching TRBD1 (5 bases). The germline V gene encodes CDR1 LNHNV and CDR2 YYDKDF (reference sequence). CDR3 size: 14 residues. V dropped 4 bases and J dropped 0 bases, with 9 bases sitting between them. For the CDR3, the DNA is TGTGCCACCAGCAAAGACAGAATGAACACTGAAGCTTTCTTT. Amino acid sequence: CATSKDRMNTEAFF.

The V gene is TRBV7-6, the J gene TRBJ2-1; 10 positions agree with TRBD1. The germline V gene encodes CDR1 SGHVS and CDR2 FNYEAQ. Trimming took 5 bases from V and 2 from J; bases not matched to a gene: 9. The CDR3 length is 17 residues. CDR3 DNA sequence: TGTGCCAGCAGCCCGTCGGTTGGGACAGGGGCCTACAATGAGCAGTTCTTC. Its translation: CASSPSVGTGAYNEQFF.

This chain joins TRBV18 and TRBJ1-1; perhaps TRBD1 as D (5 bases). The V and J ends lost 0 bases and 4 bases respectively, with 6 bases between them. This CDR3 is built from 13 residues. Germline V gene sequence: CDR1 KGHSH, CDR2 LQKENI. As DNA, the CDR3 is TGTGCCAGCTCACCACCGGGACTCACTGAAGCTTTCTTT. Protein product: CASSPPGLTEAFF.

The chain uses TRBV5-8 and TRBJ1-3; tentative D call: TRBD1 (6 bases). Trimming shortened V by 5 bases and J by 0 bases, and 15 bases separated the two germline ends. CDR1 and CDR2 (germline): SGHTS, YDEGEE. CDR3 length: 16 amino acids. This chain's CDR3 is CASRHNTGISGNTIYF. The CDR3 bases are TGTGCCAGCAGACATAACACAGGGATCTCTGGAAACACCATATATTTT.

The chain uses TRBV28 and TRBJ2-4; 7 bases are a match to TRBD2. Per germline, CDR1 MDHEN and CDR2 SYDVKM. The CDR3 length is 14 residues. The V and J ends lost 8 bases and 2 bases, in that order; junction bases with no gene match: 6. The CDR3 DNA reads as TGTGCCAGCGGTCGAGCGGGATCCAAAAACATTCAGTACTTC. Amino acids: CASGRAGSKNIQYF.

The V call is TRBV28, the J call TRBJ2-3; D possibly corresponds to TRBD2 (6 bases). Trimming took off 5 bases at V and 5 bases at J, with 14 bases between the two ends. This CDR3 region has 14 residues. Germline values: CDR1 MDHEN, CDR2 SYDVKM. CDR3 sequence: CASSLGSPRDTQYF. In nucleotides, the CDR3 is TGTGCCAGCAGTCTCGGGAGCCCACGAGATACGCAGTATTTT.

The chain couples TRBV28 to TRBJ1-4; weak D call: TRBD1 (5 bases). CDR1 is MDHEN and CDR2 is SYDVKM in the germline V gene. The V end lost 3 bases, the J end lost 4 bases, and 12 bases lay between the germline ends. The CDR3 is 15 residues long. The DNA of the CDR3 is TGTGCCAGCAGTTTGCACGGGGGGGATAATGAAAAACTGTTTTTT. Translated, it gives CASSLHGGDNEKLFF.

This chain connects TRBV29-1 to TRBJ2-2, with TRBD2 as a possible D gene (6 bases). Trimming took 5 bases from V and 6 from J, leaving 16 bases between them. This CDR3 comprises 14 residues. CDR1 and CDR2 (germline): SQVTM, ANQGSEA. CDR3 loop: CSVYGGGVSGELFF. The DNA of the CDR3 is TGCAGCGTTTATGGGGGAGGTGTTTCCGGGGAGCTGTTTTTT.

This clone was recorded only once. J is TRBJ1-2 and V is TRBV2, with 7 bases that match TRBD1. This CDR3 spans 12 amino acids. Germline V gives CDR1 SNHLY, CDR2 FYNNEI. V shed 8 bases, J shed 8 bases, and the junction held 8 bases outside the gene matches. CDR3 sequence reads: CASQKQGSGYTF. For the CDR3, the DNA is TGTGCCAGCCAGAAACAGGGGAGCGGCTACACCTTC. Drawing the rest from reference TRBV2 and TRBJ1-2, the complete variable domain is EPEVTQTPSHQVTQMGQEVILRCVPISNHLYFYWYRQILGQKVEFLVSFYNNEISEKSEIFDDQFSVERPDGSNFTLKIRSTKLEDSAMYFCASQKQGSGYTFGSGTRLTVV.

V gene TRBV19 combines with J gene TRBJ2-2, with D possibly matching TRBD1 (6 bases). The CDR3 has 14 amino acids. Germline CDR1 is LNHDA and CDR2 is SQIVND (reference sequence). Deletions cut 9 bases from V and 3 bases from J, with 14 bases between. CDR3 bases: TGTGCCAGCAAGGTTAGGACAGACACCGGGGAGCTGTTTTTT. This translates into CASKVRTDTGELFF.

This clone was seen only a few times. This sequence joins TRBV30 and TRBJ2-1, with D perhaps matching TRBD1 (6 bases). Germline V lookup: CDR1 GTSNPN, CDR2 SVGIG (reference sequence). This CDR3 spans 12 amino acids. V was clipped by 2 bases and J by 6 bases, with 8 bases between them. The CDR3 loop is CAWSRGGNEQFF. As DNA, the CDR3 is TGTGCCTGGAGTCGAGGGGGCAATGAGCAGTTCTTC.

This sequence joins TRBV9 and TRBJ2-5; D might be TRBD1 (5 bases). Between the trimmed V and J ends, which lost 0 bases and 1 base, there was a span of 10 bases. CDR1 is SGDLS and CDR2 is YYNGEE in the germline V gene. This CDR3 is 15 amino acids long. CDR3 region: CASSVGQGGQETQYF. The CDR3 DNA sequence: TGTGCCAGCAGCGTAGGGCAGGGTGGCCAAGAGACCCAGTACTTC.

The count of this clone is one. V usage is TRBV2 and J usage is TRBJ1-2, with 9 bases lining up with TRBD1. CDR3 length: 14 amino acids. Germline V gene lookup returns CDR1 SNHLY and CDR2 FYNNEI. V shed 4 bases and J 4 bases; nucleotides not matched to a gene: 4. The CDR3 DNA is TGTGCCAGCAGTGTACAGGGGGCGTCCTATGGCTACACCTTC. Translating it yields CASSVQGASYGYTF.

The chain joins TRBV19 to TRBJ1-5; D is perhaps TRBD1 (6 bases). The V and J ends lost 8 bases and 0 bases respectively, with 20 bases between them. The CDR3 extends over 17 amino acids. Germline assignment: CDR1 LNHDA and CDR2 SQIVND (reference sequence). CDR3 in DNA: TGTGCCAGTCAGCTAGGGGGTGTCCTTTATAGCAATCAGCCCCAGCATTTT. It encodes CASQLGGVLYSNQPQHF.

The chain is built from TRBV9 and TRBJ2-2; the match to TRBD2 covers 7 bases. The germline gives CDR1 SGDLS, CDR2 YYNGEE. The ends lost 7 bases at V and 3 bases at J; junction bases unmatched: 9. The CDR3 is made up of 15 amino acids. The CDR3: CASSMGGLDTGELFF. CDR3 nucleotide sequence: TGTGCCAGCTCCATGGGGGGGTTGGACACCGGGGAGCTGTTTTTT. Looking up the rest from reference TRBV9 and TRBJ2-2 gives the full variable domain: DSGVTQTPKHLITATGQRVTLRCSPRSGDLSVYWYQQSLDQGLQFLIQYYNGEERAKGNILERFSAQQFPDLHSELNLSSLELGDSALYFCASSMGGLDTGELFFGEGSRLTVL.

This sequence joins TRBV9 and TRBJ1-4; the match to TRBD1 covers 7 bases. Germline assignment: CDR1 SGDLS and CDR2 YYNGEE. J was trimmed by 3 bases and V by 4 bases; bases with no gene match: 9. There are 16 residues in the CDR3. The CDR3 sequence: CASSPRQGGPNEKLFF. Here the CDR3 DNA reads TGTGCCAGCAGCCCTAGACAGGGTGGGCCTAATGAAAAACTGTTTTTT. The full variable domain, its missing parts supplied by reference TRBV9 and TRBJ1-4, is DSGVTQTPKHLITATGQRVTLRCSPRSGDLSVYWYQQSLDQGLQFLIQYYNGEERAKGNILERFSAQQFPDLHSELNLSSLELGDSALYFCASSPRQGGPNEKLFFGSGTQLSVL.